This is a list of T cell receptor beta chains from one sample in a study of sequential checkpoint blockade in melanoma. Libraries were prepared by immunoSEQ multiplex PCR; TCRdb keeps only in-frame clonotypes and omits some of them. Of 7,000 to 10,000 clones in the sample, 50% to 70% were seen once. The sample here was CD8+ T cells sorted from blood (inferred from file names), taken from a patient given nivolumab and ipilimumab in sequence. The receptors stem from a human patient with melanoma. Some clones in this sample may be carry-over from other donors' samples. Each CDR3 is given with its conserved first and last residue. The D gene is left open where the match is weak. Clone size, where shown, is once, few, many, or a class for clones that have expanded.

V: TRBV28; length: 13; size: NA; J: TRBJ1-2; D: NA; CDR3: CAISGRGFYGYTF; DNA: TGTGCCATCTCTGGGCGGGGATTCTATGGCTACACCTTC
V: TRBV9; length: 16; size: NA; J: TRBJ1-1; D: TRBD1; CDR3: CASSDSTTGANTEAFF; DNA: TGTGCCAGCAGCGATTCCACGACAGGGGCCAACACTGAAGCTTTCTTT
V: TRBV30; length: 14; size: few; J: TRBJ2-7; D: NA; CDR3: CAWRSTTSSYEQYF; DNA: TGTGCCTGGAGATCCACTACTAGCTCCTACGAGCAGTACTTC
V: TRBV27; length: 14; size: NA; J: TRBJ1-1; D: NA; CDR3: CASSFKGGRTEAFF; DNA: TGTGCCAGCAGTTTTAAGGGGGGGCGGACTGAAGCTTTCTTT
V: TRBV15; length: 15; size: NA; J: TRBJ2-5; D: TRBD2; CDR3: CATSRGRGFQETQYF; DNA: TGTGCCACCAGCAGAGGGCGGGGGTTCCAAGAGACCCAGTACTTC
V: TRBV7-9; length: 14; size: NA; J: TRBJ1-2; D: NA; CDR3: CASLLPYRVGGYTF; DNA: TGTGCCAGTCTCCTGCCCTACCGGGTTGGTGGCTACACCTTC
V: TRBV9; length: 13; size: NA; J: TRBJ1-1; D: NA; CDR3: CASSATGKGEAFF; DNA: TGTGCCAGCAGCGCTACAGGGAAGGGTGAAGCTTTCTTT
V: TRBV2; length: 15; size: NA; J: TRBJ1-1; D: TRBD1; CDR3: CASSLGTGMNTEAFF; DNA: TGTGCCAGCAGCCTCGGGACAGGGATGAACACTGAAGCTTTCTTT
V: TRBV7-8; length: 14; size: NA; J: TRBJ1-2; D: NA; CDR3: CASRPEGTGYGYTF; DNA: TGTGCCAGCAGGCCGGAAGGCACGGGCTATGGCTACACCTTC
V: TRBV7-8; length: 15; size: NA; J: TRBJ1-5; D: TRBD1; CDR3: CASSPRQGLYQPQHF; DNA: TGTGCCAGCAGCCCCAGACAGGGACTGTATCAGCCCCAGCATTTT
V: TRBV25-1; length: 14; size: NA; J: TRBJ2-7; D: NA; CDR3: CASSGRGDTYEQYF; DNA: TGTGCCAGCAGTGGGAGAGGCGATACCTACGAGCAGTACTTC
V: TRBV5-6; length: 17; size: NA; J: TRBJ1-5; D: TRBD1; CDR3: CASSIGTALHSNQPQHF; DNA: TGTGCCAGCAGCATTGGGACAGCACTACATAGCAATCAGCCCCAGCATTTT
V: TRBV9; length: 12; size: NA; J: TRBJ2-2; D: NA; CDR3: CASRRGTGELFF; DNA: TGTGCCAGCAGACGGGGAACCGGGGAGCTGTTTTTT
V: TRBV9; length: 16; size: NA; J: TRBJ1-1; D: NA; CDR3: CASSPKGGTPNTEAFF; DNA: TGTGCCAGCAGCCCAAAGGGAGGGACTCCGAACACTGAAGCTTTCTTT
V: TRBV7-8; length: 13; size: NA; J: TRBJ2-7; D: TRBD1; CDR3: CASSLGTGIEQYF; DNA: TGTGCCAGCAGCTTAGGGACAGGGATCGAGCAGTACTTC
V: TRBV19; length: 13; size: NA; J: TRBJ2-7; D: NA; CDR3: CASMPGLGGEQYF; DNA: TGTGCCAGTATGCCGGGGTTAGGGGGCGAGCAGTACTTC
V: TRBV7-9; length: 12; size: NA; J: TRBJ2-5; D: NA; CDR3: CASSSGLWTQYF; DNA: TGTGCCAGCAGCTCGGGGTTATGGACCCAGTACTTC
V: TRBV7-9; length: 15; size: NA; J: TRBJ1-6; D: NA; CDR3: CASSLQGSYNSPLHF; DNA: TGTGCCAGCAGCTTACAGGGGTCCTATAATTCACCCCTCCACTTT
V: TRBV9; length: 16; size: NA; J: TRBJ2-3; D: TRBD2; CDR3: CASSVSGGKGTDTQYF; DNA: TGTGCCAGCAGCGTTAGCGGGGGGAAGGGCACAGATACGCAGTATTTT
V: TRBV7-6; length: 11; size: few; J: TRBJ2-7; D: NA; CDR3: CASSVHDEQYF; DNA: TGTGCCAGCAGCGTACATGACGAGCAGTACTTC
V: TRBV5-6; length: 12; size: few; J: TRBJ2-7; D: NA; CDR3: CASSLATYEQYF; DNA: TGTGCCAGCAGCTTGGCCACCTACGAGCAGTACTTC
V: TRBV18; length: 15; size: NA; J: TRBJ2-5; D: TRBD1; CDR3: CASSPRDSPQETQYF; DNA: TGTGCCAGCTCACCGAGGGACAGTCCCCAAGAGACCCAGTACTTC
V: TRBV4-1; length: 11; size: NA; J: TRBJ1-6; D: NA; CDR3: CASSQSTSLHF; DNA: TGCGCCAGTAGCCAAAGTACATCCCTCCACTTT
V: TRBV23-1; length: 17; size: NA; J: TRBJ1-3; D: NA; CDR3: CASSQRAGGRSGNTIYF; DNA: TGCGCCAGCAGCCAAAGGGCAGGAGGCCGCTCTGGAAACACCATATATTTT
V: TRBV7-2; length: 15; size: NA; J: TRBJ2-1; D: NA; CDR3: CASSLAGGRHNEQFF; DNA: TGTGCCAGCAGCTTAGCGGGGGGGCGCCACAATGAGCAGTTCTTC
V: TRBV6-1; length: 13; size: NA; J: TRBJ2-7; D: TRBD1; CDR3: CASTGTGLYEQYF; DNA: TGTGCCAGCACGGGGACAGGGCTCTACGAGCAGTACTTC